The clone carrying this T cell receptor beta chain was detected a few times. Its target is unknown. Each CDR3 protein is one row after TCRdb ran MiXCR on the reads. Here the sample spans roughly 54,000 distinct CDR3 sequences, around 33% being singletons. This record comes from a study of T cell repertoires in cytomegalovirus infection. Across the whole study: An indication of both CMV infection and matching HLA type came from public TCR beta signatures. Study observations and caveats: Dominant in the ex vivo response were TCR beta clonotypes restricted by HLA-C and specific for CMV. Based on cumulative public TCR beta family frequency, carriers of CMV plus the relevant HLA were identified.

V was shortened by 3 bases and J by 2 bases, with 14 bases between the two germline ends. The CDR3 covers 16 residues. The rearrangement uses TRBV12-3 or TRBV12-4 and TRBJ2-1; TRBD1 or TRBD2 may be the D gene (6 bases each). The TCR was taken from a human donor in good health (CMV status not recorded). Some clones in this sample may be carry-over from other donors' samples. Sequencing used PBMCs, sequenced either directly or after in vitro stimulation (not recorded which). The CDR3 DNA reads TGTGCCAGCAGTTTGGAGGGGGGAAGCGCCTACAATGAGCAGTTCTTC. This codes for CASSLEGGSAYNEQFF.